These 16 T cell receptor beta chains came from one sample sequenced in a study of human T cells and chemical hapten exposure. The time point here: pre-sensitization, week 0. Treatment denoted: therapeutic diphenylcyclopropenone sensitization with weekly scalp DPC. In TCRdb, the RACE reads were re-called with MiXCR into one record per CDR3 protein. The sample shows about 98,000 distinct CDR3 sequences, 10% to 13% of them seen only once. The source material was whole blood, sampled in connection with sensitization to the hapten diphenylcyclopropenone (DPC). The receptors originated from a woman in her sixties with alopecia areata. Some clones in this sample may be carry-over from other donors' samples.

This clonotype was counted once. The chain is built from TRBV7-2 and TRBJ1-1; D may be TRBD1 (5 bases). CDR1 is SGHTA and CDR2 is FQGNSA in the germline V gene. This CDR3 is built from 14 residues. V lost 4 bases and J 7 bases, leaving 16 bases between the germline ends. DNA of the CDR3: TGTGCCAGCAGCTGGAGTTACAGCGGGGGTGAAGCTTTCTTT. Protein: CASSWSYSGGEAFF. The full variable domain, in which reference TRBV7-2 and TRBJ1-1 provide the parts outside the CDR3, is GAGVSQSPSNKVTEKGKDVELRCDPISGHTALYWYRQSLGQGLEFLIYFQGNSAPDKSGLPSDRFSAERTGGSVSTLTIQRTQQEDSAVYLCASSWSYSGGEAFFGQGTRLTVV.

V and J are TRBV20-1 and TRBJ2-3, with D uncertain. Trimming cost V 0 bases and J 0 bases, with 10 bases left between them. Germline CDR1 and CDR2: DFQATT and SNEGSKA (reference sequence). The CDR3 covers 15 residues. The CDR3 sequence: CSARDALASTDTQYF. The CDR3 nucleotides read TGCAGTGCTAGAGATGCACTCGCTAGCACAGATACGCAGTATTTT.

This clonotype was seen a few times. The chain carries TRBV12-3 or TRBV12-4 and TRBJ2-3; 8 bases line up with TRBD2. The CDR3 consists of 18 residues. Trimming cost V 5 bases and J 0 bases; bases outside gene matches: 13. DNA for the CDR3: TGTGCCAGCAGTACCCAAAGCAGAGCGGGGGTTAGCACAGATACGCAGTATTTT. This codes for CASSTQSRAGVSTDTQYF.

This sequence joins TRBV7-8 and TRBJ1-4; D ambiguous. The CDR3 length is 13 residues. The V and J ends lost 1 base and 5 bases respectively, with 5 bases between them. Germline V gene sequence: CDR1 SGHVS, CDR2 FQNEAQ. The CDR3: CASSLGYNEKLFF. The CDR3 DNA reads TGTGCCAGCAGCTTAGGGTACAATGAAAAACTGTTTTTT. Filled out from reference TRBV7-8 and TRBJ1-4, the complete variable domain reads GAGVSQSPRYKVAKRGQDVALRCDPISGHVSLFWYQQALGQGPEFLTYFQNEAQLDKSGLPSDRFFAERPEGSVSTLKIQRTQQEDSAVYLCASSLGYNEKLFFGSGTQLSVL.

This clonotype was detected only a few times. V and J are TRBV6-5 and TRBJ1-5; tentatively, D is TRBD1 (5 bases). The V gene lost 0 bases and the J gene lost 7 bases, with 10 bases spanning the gap. CDR3 length: 14 amino acids. The germline CDR1 and CDR2 sequences are MNHEY and SVGAGI. The CDR3 protein is CASSYSPGYQPQHF. CDR3 sequence (DNA): TGTGCCAGCAGTTACTCGCCAGGGTACCAGCCCCAGCATTTT.

CDR3 amino acids: CASSQDSSGTGELFF. The CDR3 DNA follows: TGTGCCAGCAGCCAAGATTCGTCGGGAACCGGGGAGCTGTTTTTT. J is TRBJ2-2 and V is TRBV3-1; D perhaps matches TRBD2 (5 bases). Trimming pared 0 bases from V and 5 bases from J, leaving 10 bases between. Germline V gene data show CDR1 as LGHDT and CDR2 as YNNKEL (reference sequence). The CDR3 has 15 residues.

The V gene is TRBV18, the J gene TRBJ1-3; 7 positions match TRBD1. Germline lookup yields CDR1 KGHSH and CDR2 LQKENI. Germline trimming cut 6 bases from V and 3 bases from J; bases unmatched to any gene: 8. The CDR3 consists of 15 residues. Here the CDR3 reads CASSRNTGVGNTIYF. CDR3 DNA: TGTGCCAGCTCGCGAAACACAGGGGTTGGAAACACCATATATTTT. Full variable domain (rest looked up from reference TRBV18 and TRBJ1-3): NAGVMQNPRHLVRRRGQEARLRCSPMKGHSHVYWYRQLPEEGLKFMVYLQKENIIDESGMPKERFSAEFPKEGPSILRIQQVVRGDSAAYFCASSRNTGVGNTIYFGEGSWLTVV.

The sample holds a few counts of this clonotype. The rearrangement uses TRBV29-1 and TRBJ1-1; D is unclear. Germline V gene sequence: CDR1 SQVTM, CDR2 ANQGSEA. The V end was cut by 4 bases, the J end by 6 bases, with 18 bases between. The length of the CDR3 is 14 residues. CDR3 region: CSVGWGRPQAEAFF. The CDR3 DNA reads TGCAGCGTTGGCTGGGGAAGACCTCAGGCTGAAGCTTTCTTT. Supplemented by reference TRBV29-1 and TRBJ1-1, the full variable domain reads SAVISQKPSRDICQRGTSLTIQCQVDSQVTMMFWYRQQPGQSLTLIATANQGSEATYESGFVIDKFPISRPNLTFSTLTVSNMSPEDSSIYLCSVGWGRPQAEAFFGQGTRLTVV.

The chain links TRBV30 to TRBJ2-1; D is possibly TRBD2 (6 bases). This CDR3 has 18 amino acids. V dropped 0 bases and J dropped 0 bases, with 18 bases sitting between them. Germline CDR1 is GTSNPN and CDR2 is SVGIG (reference sequence). CDR3 sequence reads: CAWSVSWGRQSSYNEQFF. CDR3 bases: TGTGCCTGGAGTGTATCATGGGGGAGGCAGAGCTCCTACAATGAGCAGTTCTTC. The variable domain in full, completed from reference TRBV30 and TRBJ2-1, reads SQTIHQWPATLVQPVGSPLSLECTVEGTSNPNLYWYRQAAGRGLQLLFYSVGIGQISSEVPQNLSASRPQDRQFILSSKKLLLSDSGFYLCAWSVSWGRQSSYNEQFFGPGTRLTVL.

This clonotype was seen at least ten times. The V and J genes are TRBV19 and TRBJ2-3; D is ambiguous. The CDR3 runs to 15 residues. The germline V gene has CDR1 LNHDA and CDR2 SQIVND (reference sequence). Trimming pared 4 bases from V and 0 bases from J, leaving 11 bases between. CDR3 protein: CASSTGPASTDTQYF. DNA of the CDR3: TGTGCCAGTAGTACAGGCCCGGCCAGCACAGATACGCAGTATTTT.

This clonotype was counted between two and nine times. The chain recombines TRBV7-2 with TRBJ2-5; weak D call: TRBD2 (6 bases). From germline, CDR1 is SGHTA and CDR2 FQGNSA. The V gene lost 1 base and the J gene lost 9 bases, with 18 bases spanning the gap. The CDR3 is 15 amino acids. Here the CDR3 reads CASSLGDSRRVAQYF. CDR3 sequence (DNA): TGTGCCAGCAGCTTAGGGGACTCACGGCGTGTGGCCCAGTACTTC.

This clonotype showed up many times. The chain has TRBV7-9 and TRBJ2-1; 11 bases line up with TRBD2. This CDR3 has 16 amino acids. The germline CDR1 and CDR2 sequences are SEHNR and FQNEAQ (reference sequence). V dropped 3 bases and J dropped 4; count of bases not matched to a gene: 5. CDR3 protein: CASSFISGGVYNEQFF. CDR3 nucleotide sequence: TGTGCCAGCAGCTTCATTAGCGGGGGGGTATACAATGAGCAGTTCTTC.

This clonotype was detected only a few times. The chain recombines TRBV12-3 or TRBV12-4 with TRBJ2-2; D call uncertain. This CDR3 spans 16 amino acids. The V end was cut by 4 bases, the J end by 0 bases, with 12 bases between. The CDR3 loop is CASSSPYASNTGELFF. In DNA, the CDR3 is TGTGCCAGCAGTTCCCCCTACGCTTCGAACACCGGGGAGCTGTTTTTT.

This clonotype was recorded many times. This chain connects TRBV15 to TRBJ1-2; D gene unclear. CDR1 and CDR2 (germline): LNHNV, YYDKDF (reference sequence). This CDR3 is built from 13 residues. The V and J ends lost 6 bases and 2 bases respectively, with 10 bases between them. This CDR3 is CATSRSANYGYTF. The CDR3 DNA reads as TGTGCCACCAGTAGGTCGGCCAACTATGGCTACACCTTC. Looking up the rest from reference TRBV15 and TRBJ1-2 gives the full variable domain: DAMVIQNPRYQVTQFGKPVTLSCSQTLNHNVMYWYQQKSSQAPKLLFHYYDKDFNNEADTPDNFQSRRPNTSFCFLDIRSPGLGDTAMYLCATSRSANYGYTFGSGTRLTVV.

This clonotype was seen ten or more times. CDR3 sequence (DNA): TGTGCCAGCAGCCAAAAAGGGCCGGGGGCGTATGGCTACACCTTC. Translating gives CASSQKGPGAYGYTF. The rearrangement links TRBV4-2 to TRBJ1-2; D is perhaps TRBD1 (6 bases). Germline CDR1 LGHNA, CDR2 YNFKEQ. V shed 2 bases and J shed 5 bases, with 15 bases lying between them. This CDR3 spans 15 amino acids.

The chain recombines TRBV9 with TRBJ2-3, with TRBD2 matching 13 bases. There are 18 residues in the CDR3. The V and J ends lost 5 bases and 0 bases, in that order; junction bases with no gene match: 9. The V gene's germline CDR1 is SGDLS and CDR2 YYNGEE. CDR3 region: CASSPGLAGPSSTDTQYF. As DNA, the CDR3 is TGTGCCAGCAGTCCGGGACTAGCGGGACCTTCCAGCACAGATACGCAGTATTTT.